Listed here are 10 T cell receptor beta chains from one sample, sequenced in a study of shared clonotypes between healthy human individuals. Produced via immunoSEQ multiplex PCR; TCRdb's table is partial and in-frame only. The data show about 2.5 million clones, around 90% seen once. Sequencing was carried out using naive CD4+ T cells from PBMCs. Sample subset: CD45RA+ positively selected. The receptor set was obtained from a man younger than 30 in good health. Some clones in this sample may be carry-over from other donors' samples.

The gene calls are TRBV7-2 and TRBJ1-2; 9 bases agree with TRBD1. The CDR3 is 15 amino acids. The V segment lost 4 bases and the J segment 5 bases; nucleotides outside the gene matches: 8. The V gene's germline CDR1 is SGHTA and CDR2 FQGNSA. Here the CDR3 reads CASSSEGTGTYGYTF. The DNA of the CDR3 is TGTGCCAGCAGCTCCGAGGGGACAGGGACGTATGGCTACACCTTC.

The chain uses TRBV4-3 and TRBJ2-5, with a possible D match to TRBD1 (7 bases). The CDR3 is 15 residues long. Looked up from germline, CDR1 is LGHNA and CDR2 is YSLEER. V dropped 3 bases and J dropped 5 bases, with 16 bases sitting between them. The CDR3 region is CASSHRQGRGETQYF. The CDR3 nucleotides read TGCGCCAGCAGCCATCGACAGGGTCGGGGGGAGACCCAGTACTTC.

For this clone: Germline and junction disagree at one end, which may indicate a read error. The CDR3 DNA reads TGTGCCAGCAGTCACCGGGCCTACTTC. Its translation is CASSHRAYF. The chain employs TRBV28 and TRBJ1-2; D is unresolved. This CDR3 is 9 amino acids long. Germline V gene data show CDR1 as MDHEN and CDR2 as SYDVKM.

V and J are TRBV19 and TRBJ1-2; D gene uncertain. CDR3 length: 17 amino acids. Deletions cut 4 bases from V and 0 bases from J, with 18 bases between. Germline V lookup: CDR1 LNHDA, CDR2 SQIVND (reference sequence). CDR3 residues: CASSTEPIRGSNYGYTF. DNA of the CDR3: TGTGCCAGTAGTACCGAGCCCATCCGGGGATCTAACTATGGCTACACCTTC.

The J gene is TRBJ2-4, the V gene TRBV28; D perhaps matches TRBD1 (5 bases). The ends were cut back, 2 bases at V and 7 bases at J, with 12 bases in the middle. CDR1 MDHEN and CDR2 SYDVKM come from the germline V gene. The CDR3 has 14 residues. The CDR3, as DNA: TGTGCCAGCAGTTTACTTTTTAAGGGGAACATTCAGTACTTC. Its protein product is CASSLLFKGNIQYF.

Written as DNA, the CDR3 is TGTGCCAGCAGCCCGGACCATAGCGGGAGCTCCTACAATGAGCAGTTCTTC. Its translation is CASSPDHSGSSYNEQFF. The chain joins TRBV4-2 to TRBJ2-1; 9 bases agree with TRBD2. The CDR3 consists of 17 residues. In germline, CDR1 is LGHNA, CDR2 YNFKEQ. The J segment lost 0 bases and the V segment lost 4 bases, leaving 7 bases of the junction unmatched.

This chain links TRBV9 with TRBJ1-2; perhaps TRBD1 as D (5 bases). This CDR3 contains 17 residues. V lost 4 bases to trimming and J lost 2 bases, with 21 bases between them. CDR1 is SGDLS and CDR2 is YYNGEE in the germline V gene. This chain's CDR3 is CASSKRAGTIGNYGYTF. DNA of the CDR3: TGTGCCAGCAGCAAAAGAGCCGGGACTATAGGGAACTATGGCTACACCTTC.

V is TRBV13 and J is TRBJ1-5; D is ambiguous. Germline-derived CDR1 and CDR2 are PRHDT and FYEKMQ (reference sequence). The CDR3 is 14 residues long. With 4 bases removed from V and 3 bases from J, the gap between germline ends came to 10 bases. The CDR3 here is CASSSYTHNQPQHF. The CDR3 DNA sequence: TGTGCCAGCAGCTCCTACACACACAATCAGCCCCAGCATTTT.

This chain connects TRBV27 to TRBJ1-1, with TRBD1 as a possible D gene (5 bases). Germline-derived CDR1 and CDR2 are MNHEY and SMNVEV (reference sequence). The V gene lost 2 bases and the J gene lost 7 bases, with 11 bases spanning the gap. The CDR3 spans 13 residues. CDR3 bases: TGTGCCAGCAGTTTAAAGGGGAGGGATGAAGCTTTCTTT. The encoded protein is CASSLKGRDEAFF.

This clone was found once. V gene TRBV9 combines with J gene TRBJ2-7; D unclear. The CDR3 extends over 16 amino acids. In germline, CDR1 is SGDLS, CDR2 YYNGEE. Trimming stripped 2 bases from V and 2 bases from J, with 17 bases between. CDR3 loop: CASSVSAGAGPYEQYF. The DNA of the CDR3 is TGTGCCAGCAGCGTTTCCGCCGGCGCAGGACCCTACGAGCAGTACTTC.